These T cell receptor beta chains were read from a single sample in a study of somatic mutations in cytotoxic T cells in rheumatoid arthritis. Using immunoSEQ multiplex PCR, the repertoire was profiled, and TCRdb retains in-frame clones only, with some absent. Among more than 35,000 clones listed, 84% were seen once. The specimen sequenced was CD8+ T cells sorted from blood. The receptors stem from a man aged 40-49 years in good health. Each CDR3 is given with its conserved first and last residue. Fields, in order: D gene, clone size, V gene, J gene, CDR3 protein, CDR3 DNA. A D gene is named only where the DNA matches it firmly. The listing skips clone size in some rows; elsewhere it reads once, few, many or a size class.

D gene: NA; clone size: NA; V gene: TRBV27; J gene: TRBJ2-7; CDR3 protein: CASSLRLAYEQYF; CDR3 DNA: TGTGCCAGCAGTTTGAGATTAGCCTACGAGCAGTACTTC
D gene: NA; clone size: NA; V gene: TRBV30; J gene: TRBJ2-7; CDR3 protein: CAWSVGDNYEQYF; CDR3 DNA: TGTGCCTGGAGTGTAGGGGACAACTACGAGCAGTACTTC
D gene: NA; clone size: NA; V gene: TRBV5-1; J gene: TRBJ1-5; CDR3 protein: CASSVWGNQPQHF; CDR3 DNA: TGCGCCAGCAGCGTATGGGGCAATCAGCCCCAGCATTTT
D gene: TRBD1; clone size: NA; V gene: TRBV27; J gene: TRBJ1-4; CDR3 protein: CASSLQGDEKLFF; CDR3 DNA: TGTGCCAGCAGTTTACAGGGGGATGAAAAACTGTTTTTT
D gene: TRBD2; clone size: NA; V gene: TRBV11-2; J gene: TRBJ2-5; CDR3 protein: CASSSPGEGPETQYF; CDR3 DNA: TGTGCCAGCAGCTCCCCCGGGGAGGGGCCGGAGACCCAGTACTTC
D gene: TRBD2; clone size: NA; V gene: TRBV7-9; J gene: TRBJ2-5; CDR3 protein: CASSPGTSAQETQYF; CDR3 DNA: TGTGCCAGCAGCCCCGGGACTAGCGCACAAGAGACCCAGTACTTC
D gene: NA; clone size: NA; V gene: TRBV29-1; J gene: TRBJ1-1; CDR3 protein: CSVEETGKRTEAFF; CDR3 DNA: TGCAGCGTTGAAGAAACAGGGAAGAGGACTGAAGCTTTCTTT
D gene: TRBD2; clone size: NA; V gene: TRBV6-4; J gene: TRBJ2-3; CDR3 protein: CASSGGLAGDTQYF; CDR3 DNA: TGTGCCAGCAGTGGGGGACTAGCGGGAGATACGCAGTATTTT
D gene: NA; clone size: NA; V gene: TRBV4-3; J gene: TRBJ1-4; CDR3 protein: CASSQGNSEKLFF; CDR3 DNA: TGCGCCAGCAGCCAAGGGAACAGTGAAAAACTGTTTTTT
D gene: NA; clone size: NA; V gene: TRBV2; J gene: TRBJ1-5; CDR3 protein: CASSDTAVNQPQHF; CDR3 DNA: TGTGCCAGCAGTGATACAGCCGTCAATCAGCCCCAGCATTTT
D gene: NA; clone size: NA; V gene: TRBV5-6; J gene: TRBJ2-1; CDR3 protein: CASSGLRHEQFF; CDR3 DNA: TGTGCCAGCAGCGGACTGAGGCATGAGCAGTTCTTC
D gene: NA; clone size: few; V gene: TRBV7-9; J gene: TRBJ2-5; CDR3 protein: CASSFATGYQETQYF; CDR3 DNA: TGTGCCAGCAGCTTTGCGACGGGGTACCAAGAGACCCAGTACTTC
D gene: TRBD1; clone size: NA; V gene: TRBV7-2; J gene: TRBJ2-3; CDR3 protein: CASSSTGATDTQYF; CDR3 DNA: TGTGCCAGCAGTTCGACAGGGGCCACAGATACGCAGTATTTT
D gene: NA; clone size: NA; V gene: TRBV7-2; J gene: TRBJ2-3; CDR3 protein: CASSSTSPDTQYF; CDR3 DNA: TGTGCCAGCAGCTCTACTAGCCCAGATACGCAGTATTTT
D gene: NA; clone size: few; V gene: TRBV30; J gene: TRBJ1-1; CDR3 protein: CAWSPGGDYTEAFF; CDR3 DNA: TGTGCCTGGAGTCCGGGGGGGGACTACACTGAAGCTTTCTTT
D gene: NA; clone size: NA; V gene: TRBV5-4; J gene: TRBJ1-1; CDR3 protein: CASRDRGNTEAFF; CDR3 DNA: TGTGCCAGCAGAGACCGAGGAAACACTGAAGCTTTCTTT
D gene: NA; clone size: NA; V gene: TRBV18; J gene: TRBJ2-1; CDR3 protein: CASSPDLRLVKYNEQFF; CDR3 DNA: TGTGCCAGCTCACCCGATCTAAGACTAGTTAAGTACAATGAGCAGTTCTTC
D gene: NA; clone size: NA; V gene: TRBV19; J gene: TRBJ2-7; CDR3 protein: CASSSIWESYEQYF; CDR3 DNA: TGTGCCAGTAGTTCAATCTGGGAGTCCTACGAGCAGTACTTC
D gene: TRBD2; clone size: NA; V gene: TRBV11-2; J gene: TRBJ2-5; CDR3 protein: CASSRTSGSKETQYF; CDR3 DNA: TGTGCCAGCAGCCGGACTAGCGGGAGCAAAGAGACCCAGTACTTC
D gene: NA; clone size: few; V gene: TRBV6-4; J gene: TRBJ1-2; CDR3 protein: CASSEGEGANYGYTF; CDR3 DNA: TGTGCCAGCAGTGAGGGGGAGGGGGCTAACTATGGCTACACCTTC
D gene: TRBD2; clone size: NA; V gene: TRBV27; J gene: TRBJ2-3; CDR3 protein: CASSPVAGDPDTQYF; CDR3 DNA: TGTGCCAGCAGTCCAGTAGCGGGAGACCCAGATACGCAGTATTTT
D gene: NA; clone size: NA; V gene: TRBV7-9; J gene: TRBJ1-4; CDR3 protein: CASSLDSEKLFF; CDR3 DNA: TGTGCCAGCAGCTTAGATTCTGAAAAACTGTTTTTT
D gene: NA; clone size: NA; V gene: TRBV4-1; J gene: TRBJ2-7; CDR3 protein: CASSQEGSRGGHEQYF; CDR3 DNA: TGCGCCAGCAGCCAAGAAGGGTCCAGGGGTGGCCACGAGCAGTACTTC
D gene: NA; clone size: NA; V gene: TRBV27; J gene: TRBJ2-3; CDR3 protein: CASSSLTSTDTQYF; CDR3 DNA: TGTGCCAGCAGTAGCCTTACGAGCACAGATACGCAGTATTTT
D gene: NA; clone size: NA; V gene: TRBV18; J gene: TRBJ2-5; CDR3 protein: CASSSPGTETQYF; CDR3 DNA: TGTGCCAGCTCATCCCCGGGGACAGAGACCCAGTACTTC
D gene: NA; clone size: NA; V gene: TRBV6-1; J gene: TRBJ1-1; CDR3 protein: CASSGRGWNTEAFF; CDR3 DNA: TGTGCCAGCAGTGGGAGGGGTTGGAACACTGAAGCTTTCTTT
D gene: NA; clone size: few; V gene: TRBV19; J gene: TRBJ2-2; CDR3 protein: CASSIGLVYGELFF; CDR3 DNA: TGTGCCAGTAGTATAGGGCTAGTGTACGGGGAGCTGTTTTTT
D gene: NA; clone size: NA; V gene: TRBV5-4; J gene: TRBJ2-3; CDR3 protein: CASRDYTDTQYF; CDR3 DNA: TGTGCCAGCAGGGACTACACAGATACGCAGTATTTT
D gene: NA; clone size: NA; V gene: TRBV12-1; J gene: TRBJ2-7; CDR3 protein: CASSFGLAGGISSYEQYF; CDR3 DNA: TGTGCCAGCAGCTTTGGCCTAGCGGGAGGGATTAGCTCCTACGAGCAGTACTTC
D gene: TRBD2; clone size: NA; V gene: TRBV5-6; J gene: TRBJ2-7; CDR3 protein: CASCLVEAGENEQYF; CDR3 DNA: TGTGCCAGCTGTCTAGTCGAAGCGGGAGAAAACGAGCAGTACTTC
D gene: TRBD2; clone size: NA; V gene: TRBV28; J gene: TRBJ2-3; CDR3 protein: CASSSQIAGMTDTQYF; CDR3 DNA: TGTGCCAGCAGTTCGCAAATAGCGGGAATGACAGATACGCAGTATTTT
D gene: NA; clone size: NA; V gene: TRBV18; J gene: TRBJ1-1; CDR3 protein: CASSPPANTEAFF; CDR3 DNA: TGTGCCAGCTCACCGCCTGCGAACACTGAAGCTTTCTTT
D gene: TRBD2; clone size: NA; V gene: TRBV7-9; J gene: TRBJ2-7; CDR3 protein: CASSSSSAGAHEDPYEQYF; CDR3 DNA: TGTGCCAGCAGCTCGAGTTCGGCGGGAGCGCACGAGGACCCCTACGAGCAGTACTTC
D gene: NA; clone size: NA; V gene: TRBV4-1; J gene: TRBJ2-7; CDR3 protein: CASSQEGKGAYEQYF; CDR3 DNA: TGCGCCAGCAGCCAAGAAGGGAAGGGGGCCTACGAGCAGTACTTC
D gene: TRBD1; clone size: NA; V gene: TRBV7-9; J gene: TRBJ1-1; CDR3 protein: CASSLYRWDREYTEAFF; CDR3 DNA: TGTGCCAGCAGCTTATACCGGTGGGACAGGGAATACACTGAAGCTTTCTTT
D gene: TRBD2; clone size: NA; V gene: TRBV9; J gene: TRBJ2-3; CDR3 protein: CASNLAGATDTQYF; CDR3 DNA: TGTGCCAGCAACTTAGCGGGAGCGACAGATACGCAGTATTTT
D gene: NA; clone size: NA; V gene: TRBV7-9; J gene: TRBJ2-7; CDR3 protein: CASSSASRYEQYF; CDR3 DNA: TGTGCCAGCAGCTCTGCCAGCAGGTACGAGCAGTACTTC
D gene: TRBD1; clone size: NA; V gene: TRBV7-9; J gene: TRBJ1-1; CDR3 protein: CASSAQGQKNTEAFF; CDR3 DNA: TGTGCCAGCAGCGCCCAGGGACAGAAGAACACTGAAGCTTTCTTT
D gene: NA; clone size: once; V gene: TRBV11-2; J gene: TRBJ2-1; CDR3 protein: CASSLGRSSYNEQFF; CDR3 DNA: TGTGCCAGCAGCTTAGGGCGAAGCTCCTACAATGAGCAGTTCTTC
D gene: NA; clone size: once; V gene: TRBV6-1; J gene: TRBJ2-2; CDR3 protein: CASSEGPASGELFF; CDR3 DNA: TGTGCCAGCAGTGAAGGACCTGCCTCCGGGGAGCTGTTTTTT
D gene: NA; clone size: NA; V gene: TRBV6-5; J gene: TRBJ2-1; CDR3 protein: CASSYSTGGPYNEQFF; CDR3 DNA: TGTGCCAGCAGTTACTCGACCGGGGGACCCTACAATGAGCAGTTCTTC
D gene: NA; clone size: NA; V gene: TRBV7-9; J gene: TRBJ1-4; CDR3 protein: CASRSSQGANEKLFF; CDR3 DNA: TGTGCCAGCAGATCATCCCAGGGAGCTAATGAAAAACTGTTTTTT
D gene: NA; clone size: once; V gene: TRBV6-5; J gene: TRBJ2-4; CDR3 protein: CASNRDNIQYF; CDR3 DNA: TGTGCCAGCAATCGGGATAACATTCAGTACTTC
D gene: TRBD1; clone size: few; V gene: TRBV19; J gene: TRBJ1-1; CDR3 protein: CASTSLGTGDGAFF; CDR3 DNA: TGTGCCAGTACCTCCCTCGGGACAGGGGATGGAGCTTTCTTT
D gene: NA; clone size: NA; V gene: TRBV4-1; J gene: TRBJ2-7; CDR3 protein: CASSQDLGGGSYEQYF; CDR3 DNA: TGCGCCAGCAGCCAAGATCTTGGAGGGGGATCCTACGAGCAGTACTTC
D gene: TRBD1; clone size: NA; V gene: TRBV28; J gene: TRBJ2-7; CDR3 protein: CASSSLSLDRVRSYEQYF; CDR3 DNA: TGTGCCAGCAGTTCTTTATCACTGGACAGGGTGCGATCCTACGAGCAGTACTTC
D gene: TRBD1; clone size: NA; V gene: TRBV6-5; J gene: TRBJ1-5; CDR3 protein: CASSAVGTGDQPQHF; CDR3 DNA: TGTGCCAGCAGTGCCGTAGGGACAGGGGATCAGCCCCAGCATTTT
D gene: TRBD1; clone size: NA; V gene: TRBV18; J gene: TRBJ2-7; CDR3 protein: CASSSRDSSYEQYF; CDR3 DNA: TGTGCCAGCTCATCCCGGGACAGCTCCTACGAGCAGTACTTC
D gene: NA; clone size: NA; V gene: TRBV30; J gene: TRBJ1-1; CDR3 protein: CAWSVEGTEAFF; CDR3 DNA: TGTGCCTGGAGTGTCGAGGGAACTGAAGCTTTCTTT
D gene: NA; clone size: few; V gene: TRBV6-4; J gene: TRBJ2-2; CDR3 protein: CASSDSGTGELFF; CDR3 DNA: TGTGCCAGCAGTGACTCGGGCACCGGGGAGCTGTTTTTT
D gene: NA; clone size: NA; V gene: TRBV7-6; J gene: TRBJ1-3; CDR3 protein: CASSIGRGAGNTIYF; CDR3 DNA: TGTGCCAGCAGCATTGGACGGGGGGCTGGAAACACCATATATTTT
D gene: NA; clone size: once; V gene: TRBV7-6; J gene: TRBJ2-7; CDR3 protein: CASSFNLDSYYEQYF; CDR3 DNA: TGTGCCAGCAGCTTTAATCTGGACAGTTACTACGAGCAGTACTTC
D gene: NA; clone size: once; V gene: TRBV5-1; J gene: TRBJ2-2; CDR3 protein: CASSFRTVRTGELFF; CDR3 DNA: TGCGCCAGCAGCTTCCGGACAGTAAGGACCGGGGAGCTGTTTTTT
D gene: NA; clone size: few; V gene: TRBV7-8; J gene: TRBJ2-1; CDR3 protein: CASSLSDEQFF; CDR3 DNA: TGTGCCAGCAGCTTATCCGATGAGCAGTTCTTC
D gene: NA; clone size: NA; V gene: TRBV28; J gene: TRBJ2-3; CDR3 protein: CASSLLATSTDTQYF; CDR3 DNA: TGTGCCAGCAGTTTGCTCGCGACTAGCACAGATACGCAGTATTTT